This T cell receptor (beta chain) was documented in a study of CD8 T cells in Susac syndrome. Germline V gene data show CDR1 as MNHNS and CDR2 as SASEGT. J lost 2 bases, V lost 7 bases, and 7 bases had no gene match. The CDR3 runs to 14 residues. RNA was extracted with the RNeasy kit, and a quantity of 0.5 to 1 ug was reverse transcribed using random hexamers. TCRdb independently ran MiXCR on the immunoSEQ multiplex PCR reads; one entry per CDR3 protein. This table holds 150,000 to 250,000 distinct CDR3 sequences, 90% to 95% found once. TCR beta sequences were obtained from blood CD8+ and CD4+ T cells. The multiple sclerosis control group was made up of treatment-naive patients with stable or active relapsing-remitting disease.

Sequencing was carried out using CD4+ T cells from PBMCs. The chain carries TRBV6-1 and TRBJ2-7; 8 bases line up with TRBD1. The clonotype comes from a human donor with multiple sclerosis. CDR3 sequence (DNA): TGTGCCAGCACCTGGACAGGGAGGACCTACGAGCAGTACTTC. Translated, it gives CASTWTGRTYEQYF.